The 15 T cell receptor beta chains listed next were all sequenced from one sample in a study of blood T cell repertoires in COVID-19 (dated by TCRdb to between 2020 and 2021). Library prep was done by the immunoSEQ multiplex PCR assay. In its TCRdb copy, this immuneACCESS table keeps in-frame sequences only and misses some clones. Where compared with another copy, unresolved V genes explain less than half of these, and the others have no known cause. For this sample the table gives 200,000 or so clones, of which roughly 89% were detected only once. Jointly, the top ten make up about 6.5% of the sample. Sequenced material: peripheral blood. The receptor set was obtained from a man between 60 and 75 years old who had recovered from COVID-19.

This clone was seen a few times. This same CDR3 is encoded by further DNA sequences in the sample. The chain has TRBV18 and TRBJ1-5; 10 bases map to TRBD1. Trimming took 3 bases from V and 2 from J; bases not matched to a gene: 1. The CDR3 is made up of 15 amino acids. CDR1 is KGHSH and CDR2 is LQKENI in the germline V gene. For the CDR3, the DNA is TGTGCCAGCTCACCGGACAGGGGGGGCAATCAGCCCCAGCATTTT. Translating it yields CASSPDRGGNQPQHF.

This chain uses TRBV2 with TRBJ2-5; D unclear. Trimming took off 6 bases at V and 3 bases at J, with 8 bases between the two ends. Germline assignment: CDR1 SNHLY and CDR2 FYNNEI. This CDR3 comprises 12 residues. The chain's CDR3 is CASSKREETQYF. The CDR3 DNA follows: TGTGCCAGCAGCAAAAGAGAAGAGACCCAGTACTTC. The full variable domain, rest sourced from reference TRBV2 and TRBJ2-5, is EPEVTQTPSHQVTQMGQEVILRCVPISNHLYFYWYRQILGQKVEFLVSFYNNEISEKSEIFDDQFSVERPDGSNFTLKIRSTKLEDSAMYFCASSKREETQYFGPGTRLLVL.

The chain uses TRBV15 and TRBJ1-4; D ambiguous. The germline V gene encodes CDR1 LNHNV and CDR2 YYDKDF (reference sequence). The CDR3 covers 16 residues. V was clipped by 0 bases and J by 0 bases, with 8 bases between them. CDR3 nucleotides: TGTGCCACCAGCAGAGAGGGAGATGCAACTAATGAAAAACTGTTTTTT. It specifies CATSREGDATNEKLFF.

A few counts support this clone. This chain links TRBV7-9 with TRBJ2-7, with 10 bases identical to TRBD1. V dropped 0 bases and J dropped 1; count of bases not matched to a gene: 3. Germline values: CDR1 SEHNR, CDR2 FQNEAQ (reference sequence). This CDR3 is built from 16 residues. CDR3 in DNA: TGTGCCAGCAGCTTAGCGGGGGGACAGGGGTCCTACGAGCAGTACTTC. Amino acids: CASSLAGGQGSYEQYF.

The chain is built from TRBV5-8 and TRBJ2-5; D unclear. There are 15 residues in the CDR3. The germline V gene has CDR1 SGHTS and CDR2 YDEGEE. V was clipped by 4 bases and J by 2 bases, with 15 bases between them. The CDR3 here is CASSRLHSKQETQYF. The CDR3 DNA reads TGTGCCAGCAGCCGTCTCCATTCTAAACAAGAGACCCAGTACTTC.

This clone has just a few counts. As DNA, the CDR3 is TGTGCCAGCAGCCAAGTCACGCGGGGGAGCTCCTACGAGCAGTACTTC. It encodes CASSQVTRGSSYEQYF. This chain links TRBV3-1 (or the pseudogene TRBV3-2) with TRBJ2-7, with TRBD2 matching 7 bases. From germline, CDR1 is LGHDT and CDR2 YNNKEL (reference sequence). This CDR3 contains 16 residues. The V and J ends lost 1 base and 0 bases, in that order; junction bases with no gene match: 6.

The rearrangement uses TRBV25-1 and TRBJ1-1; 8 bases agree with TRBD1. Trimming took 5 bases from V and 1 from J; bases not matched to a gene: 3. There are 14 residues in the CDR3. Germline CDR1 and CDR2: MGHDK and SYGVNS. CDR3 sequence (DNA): TGTGCCAGCAGTTCCGGGACAGGGAACACTGAAGCTTTCTTT. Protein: CASSSGTGNTEAFF.

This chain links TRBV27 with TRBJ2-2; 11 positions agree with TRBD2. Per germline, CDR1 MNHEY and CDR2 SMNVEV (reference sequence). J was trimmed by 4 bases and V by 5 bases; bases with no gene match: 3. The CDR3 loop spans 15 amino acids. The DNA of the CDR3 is TGTGCCAGCAGTAGACTAGCGGGACTCACCGGGGAGCTGTTTTTT. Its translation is CASSRLAGLTGELFF.

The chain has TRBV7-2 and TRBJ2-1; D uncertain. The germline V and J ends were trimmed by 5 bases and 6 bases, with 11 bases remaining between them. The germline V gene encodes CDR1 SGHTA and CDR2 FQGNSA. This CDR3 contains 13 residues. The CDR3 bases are TGTGCCAGCAGCAGTAGCCTGAGCAATGAGCAGTTCTTC. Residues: CASSSSLSNEQFF. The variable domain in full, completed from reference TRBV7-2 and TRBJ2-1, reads GAGVSQSPSNKVTEKGKDVELRCDPISGHTALYWYRQSLGQGLEFLIYFQGNSAPDKSGLPSDRFSAERTGGSVSTLTIQRTQQEDSAVYLCASSSSLSNEQFFGPGTRLTVL.

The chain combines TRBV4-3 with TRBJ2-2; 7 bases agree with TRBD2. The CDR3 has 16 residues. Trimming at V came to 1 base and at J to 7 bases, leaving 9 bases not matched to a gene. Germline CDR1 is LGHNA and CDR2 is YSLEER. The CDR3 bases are TGCGCCAGCAGCCAAGGCAGGACTAGGATTTTCGGGGAGCTGTTTTTT. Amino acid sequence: CASSQGRTRIFGELFF.

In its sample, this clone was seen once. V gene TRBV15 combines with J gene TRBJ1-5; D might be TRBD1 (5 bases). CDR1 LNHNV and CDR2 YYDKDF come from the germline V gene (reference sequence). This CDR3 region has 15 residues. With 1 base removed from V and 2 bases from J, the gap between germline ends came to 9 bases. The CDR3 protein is CATSRVGGGNQPQHF. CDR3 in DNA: TGTGCCACCAGCAGAGTTGGGGGGGGCAATCAGCCCCAGCATTTT.

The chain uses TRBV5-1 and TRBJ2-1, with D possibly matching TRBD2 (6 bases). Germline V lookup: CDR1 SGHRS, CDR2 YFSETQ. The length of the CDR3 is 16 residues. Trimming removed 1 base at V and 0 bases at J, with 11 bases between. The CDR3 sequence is CASSLFSRGSYNEQFF. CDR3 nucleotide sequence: TGCGCCAGCAGCTTGTTCTCGCGGGGCTCCTACAATGAGCAGTTCTTC.

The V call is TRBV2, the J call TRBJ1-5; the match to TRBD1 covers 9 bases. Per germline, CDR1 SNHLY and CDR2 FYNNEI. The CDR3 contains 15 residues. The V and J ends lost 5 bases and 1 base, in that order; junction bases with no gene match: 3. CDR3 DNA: TGTGCCAGCAGTAACGGACAGGGGAGCAATCAGCCCCAGCATTTT. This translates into CASSNGQGSNQPQHF.

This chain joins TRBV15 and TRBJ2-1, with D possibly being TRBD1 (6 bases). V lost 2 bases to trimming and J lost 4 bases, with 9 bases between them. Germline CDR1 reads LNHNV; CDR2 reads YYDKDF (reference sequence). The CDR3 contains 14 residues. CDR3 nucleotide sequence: TGTGCCACCAGCAGAATCAGGGGTTACAATGAGCAGTTCTTC. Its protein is CATSRIRGYNEQFF.

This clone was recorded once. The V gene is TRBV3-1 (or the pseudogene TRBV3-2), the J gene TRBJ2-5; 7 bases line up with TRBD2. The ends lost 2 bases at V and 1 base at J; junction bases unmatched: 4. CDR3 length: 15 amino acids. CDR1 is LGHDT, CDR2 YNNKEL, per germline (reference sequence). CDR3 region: CASSQNGRAQETQYF. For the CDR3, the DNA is TGTGCCAGCAGCCAAAATGGGAGGGCCCAAGAGACCCAGTACTTC.